Below are 3 T cell receptor beta chains sequenced from a single sample in a study of blood T cell repertoires in COVID-19. Measured with immunoSEQ multiplex PCR; TCRdb has only the in-frame clones, and not every one. The sample includes some 160,000 clones, around four fifths of them seen just once. Material for sequencing was peripheral blood. The receptors were sampled from a woman aged 80 or over with COVID-19, enrolled during active disease.

This chain joins TRBV19 and TRBJ1-5; 7 nucleotides line up with TRBD1. V trimming: 6 bases; J trimming: 3 bases; junction bases outside the gene matches: 5. Germline V CDR1 and CDR2: LNHDA, SQIVND (reference sequence). The CDR3 totals 14 residues. The CDR3 region has the DNA TGTGCCAGTAGGGTAACAGGGGACAATCAGCCCCAGCATTTT. Its protein product is CASRVTGDNQPQHF.

This chain joins TRBV3-1 (or the pseudogene TRBV3-2) and TRBJ1-1; D unresolved. The CDR3 sequence is 12 residues long. CDR1 is LGHDT and CDR2 is YNNKEL in the germline V gene (reference sequence). V lost 3 bases to trimming and J lost 2 bases, with 4 bases between them. CDR3 amino acids: CASSQRNTEAFF. CDR3 in DNA: TGTGCCAGCAGCCAGCGTAACACTGAAGCTTTCTTT.

This chain links TRBV5-1 with TRBJ2-5; 9 bases are a match to TRBD1. Looked up from germline, CDR1 is SGHRS and CDR2 is YFSETQ. V lost 4 bases, J lost 4 bases, and 5 bases stayed unmatched. The CDR3 extends over 14 amino acids. The CDR3 reads CASSIGQGRETQYF. CDR3 DNA: TGCGCCAGCAGCATCGGACAGGGGAGAGAGACCCAGTACTTC.